A selection of T cell receptor beta chains follows, all from one sample in a study of T cells in Graves' hyperthyroidism and ophthalmopathy. TCRdb processed the multiplex PCR reads anew with MiXCR; each CDR3 protein has one entry. Of 500,000 to 600,000 distinct CDR3 sequences in the sample, just over 45% were seen once. The sample was peripheral blood or thyroid tissue (not recorded which). The receptors here all came from a woman aged 18-29 years with Graves' hyperthyroidism. Both conserved end residues are part of each CDR3. The D gene is left open where the match is weak. Expanded clones get a size class; other rows say once, few or many, or leave the size out.

clone size | J gene | D gene | V gene | CDR3 protein | CDR3 DNA
- | TRBJ2-6 | - | TRBV7-2 | CASSLSVGANVLTF | TGTGCCAGCAGCTTAAGCGTTGGGGCCAACGTCCTGACTTTC
- | TRBJ2-6 | - | TRBV7-3 | CASSFTTPGFGANVLTF | TGTGCCAGCAGCTTTACGACTCCAGGGTTCGGGGCCAACGTCCTGACTTTC
- | TRBJ2-7 | TRBD1 | TRBV11-2 | CASSFRDRGRAYEQYF | TGTGCCAGCAGCTTTCGAGACAGGGGGAGGGCCTACGAGCAGTACTTC
- | TRBJ2-5 | TRBD2 | TRBV20-1 | CSARDLGSGIETQYF | TGCAGTGCTAGAGATCTGGGTAGCGGGATTGAGACCCAGTACTTC
- | TRBJ2-5 | - | TRBV29-1 | CSVDRGSVGNETQYF | TGCAGCGTTGATCGGGGGTCCGTGGGCAATGAGACCCAGTACTTC
- | TRBJ1-4 | - | TRBV12-3/TRBV12-4 | CASSFVRFRGAKLFF | TGTGCCAGCAGTTTCGTTCGTTTTCGGGGGGCAAAACTGTTTTTT
many | TRBJ2-7 | TRBD1 | TRBV15 | CATSKTGGYEQYF | TGTGCCACCAGCAAAACAGGGGGATACGAGCAGTACTTC
once | TRBJ1-1 | - | TRBV2 | CASSPRGVEAFF | TGTGCCAGCTCACCCCGTGGGGTTGAAGCTTTCTTT
- | TRBJ2-5 | TRBD1 | TRBV7-3 | CASSPRLTGLGVWETQYF | TGTGCCAGCAGCCCGAGGTTGACAGGGCTTGGGGTTTGGGAGACCCAGTACTTC
few | TRBJ2-1 | TRBD2 | TRBV7-6 | CASSLMRGRENEQFF | TGTGCCAGCAGCCTGATGCGGGGGAGGGAGAATGAGCAGTTCTTC
- | TRBJ1-2 | - | TRBV29-1 | CSSRGRGRGYTF | TGCAGCTCCCGAGGCCGGGGGCGAGGCTACACCTTC
- | TRBJ2-3 | - | TRBV10-3 | CAISAGAGDTQYF | TGTGCCATCAGTGCGGGGGCGGGAGATACGCAGTATTTT
many | TRBJ2-5 | - | TRBV10-3 | CAISEGQETQYF | TGTGCCATCAGTGAGGGACAAGAGACCCAGTACTTC
- | TRBJ2-5 | TRBD2 | TRBV25-1 | CASSVGGGVETQYF | TGTGCCAGCAGTGTTGGCGGGGGTGTGGAGACCCAGTACTTC
- | TRBJ1-1 | - | TRBV20-1 | CSATSGPTEAFF | TGCAGTGCTACCAGCGGTCCTACTGAAGCTTTCTTT
many | TRBJ1-2 | - | TRBV6-1 | CASSGVNYGYTF | TGTGCCAGCAGTGGTGTAAACTATGGCTACACCTTC
- | TRBJ2-7 | - | TRBV29-1 | CSVEDPRSYEQYF | TGCAGCGTTGAAGACCCTCGGTCCTACGAGCAGTACTTC
few | TRBJ2-7 | - | TRBV18 | CASSSTGSITYEQYF | TGTGCCAGCTCATCGACCGGGTCAATAACCTACGAGCAGTACTTC
many | TRBJ1-6 | - | TRBV6-2/TRBV6-3 | CASSYAGRRSPLHF | TGTGCCAGCAGTTACGCAGGGAGGCGTTCACCCCTCCACTTT
- | TRBJ2-5 | TRBD2 | TRBV7-9 | CASSWQGTSGSEGTQYF | TGCGCCAGCAGCTGGCAGGGGACTAGCGGGAGTGAGGGGACCCAGTACTTC
many | TRBJ2-5 | - | TRBV19 | CASSGHPIETQYF | TGTGCCAGCTCCGGGCATCCAATAGAGACCCAGTACTTC
- | TRBJ1-4 | - | TRBV20-1 | CSARGGAVNEKLFF | TGCAGTGCTAGAGGTGGGGCCGTGAATGAAAAACTGTTTTTT
many | TRBJ2-7 | - | TRBV5-1 | CASSLLAGSYEQYF | TGTGCCAGCAGCTTGCTTGCCGGGTCCTACGAGCAGTACTTC
few | TRBJ2-2 | TRBD1 | TRBV7-9 | CASSFPGTGVNTGELFF | TGTGCCAGCAGCTTCCCCGGGACAGGGGTAAACACCGGGGAGCTGTTTTTT
few | TRBJ1-1 | - | TRBV6-6 | CASSNPRFGNTEAFF | TGTGCCAGCAGCAATCCACGATTTGGGAACACTGAAGCTTTCTTT
many | TRBJ2-5 | - | TRBV13 | CASSLRLQETQYF | TGTGCCAGCAGCTTAAGACTGCAAGAGACCCAGTACTTC
- | TRBJ1-4 | - | TRBV4-1 | CASRLDSSGKLFF | TGCGCCAGCAGGTTGGACAGCTCTGGAAAACTGTTTTTT
- | TRBJ2-5 | - | TRBV20-1 | CSASTPYF | TGCAGTGCCAGCACCCCGTACTTC
- | TRBJ1-2 | - | TRBV7-9 | CASSSKLAGGDYGYTF | TGTGCCAGCAGCTCAAAACTAGCGGGAGGGGACTATGGCTACACCTTC
many | TRBJ1-5 | - | TRBV20-1 | CSASLYGENQPQHF | TGCAGTGCTAGTCTTTATGGGGAGAATCAGCCCCAGCATTTT
many | TRBJ1-3 | - | TRBV7-6 | CASSPRGGGNTIYF | TGTGCCAGCAGCCCTCGAGGGGGAGGAAACACCATATATTTT
many | TRBJ2-2 | - | TRBV9 | CASSGRVFTGELFF | TGTGCCAGCAGCGGCAGGGTATTCACCGGGGAGCTGTTTTTT
many | TRBJ2-2 | TRBD2 | TRBV5-1 | CASSWTSGSSGELFF | TGCGCCAGCAGCTGGACTAGCGGGAGTAGCGGGGAGCTGTTTTTT
- | TRBJ2-7 | - | TRBV10-3 | CAIRGAPGVSFYAQYF | TGTGCCATCAGGGGGGCACCCGGGGTATCGTTCTACGCGCAGTACTTC
many | TRBJ2-7 | - | TRBV27 | CASSSSHGAADYEQYF | TGTGCCAGCAGTTCTTCCCACGGGGCGGCGGACTACGAGCAGTACTTC
- | TRBJ2-7 | - | TRBV12-3/TRBV12-4 | CASSLSSELFYEQYF | TGTGCCAGCAGTTTGTCTAGCGAATTATTCTACGAGCAGTACTTC